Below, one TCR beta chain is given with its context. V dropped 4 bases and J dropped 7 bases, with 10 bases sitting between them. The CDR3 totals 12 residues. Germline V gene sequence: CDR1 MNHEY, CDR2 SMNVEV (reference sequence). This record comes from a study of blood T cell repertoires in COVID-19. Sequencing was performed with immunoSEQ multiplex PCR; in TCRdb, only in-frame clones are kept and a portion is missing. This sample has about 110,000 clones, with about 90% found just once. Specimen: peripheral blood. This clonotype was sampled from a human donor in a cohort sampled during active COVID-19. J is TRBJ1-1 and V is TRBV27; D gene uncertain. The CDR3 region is CASSSPPSEAFF. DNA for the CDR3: TGTGCCAGCAGTTCCCCGCCCAGTGAAGCTTTCTTT.